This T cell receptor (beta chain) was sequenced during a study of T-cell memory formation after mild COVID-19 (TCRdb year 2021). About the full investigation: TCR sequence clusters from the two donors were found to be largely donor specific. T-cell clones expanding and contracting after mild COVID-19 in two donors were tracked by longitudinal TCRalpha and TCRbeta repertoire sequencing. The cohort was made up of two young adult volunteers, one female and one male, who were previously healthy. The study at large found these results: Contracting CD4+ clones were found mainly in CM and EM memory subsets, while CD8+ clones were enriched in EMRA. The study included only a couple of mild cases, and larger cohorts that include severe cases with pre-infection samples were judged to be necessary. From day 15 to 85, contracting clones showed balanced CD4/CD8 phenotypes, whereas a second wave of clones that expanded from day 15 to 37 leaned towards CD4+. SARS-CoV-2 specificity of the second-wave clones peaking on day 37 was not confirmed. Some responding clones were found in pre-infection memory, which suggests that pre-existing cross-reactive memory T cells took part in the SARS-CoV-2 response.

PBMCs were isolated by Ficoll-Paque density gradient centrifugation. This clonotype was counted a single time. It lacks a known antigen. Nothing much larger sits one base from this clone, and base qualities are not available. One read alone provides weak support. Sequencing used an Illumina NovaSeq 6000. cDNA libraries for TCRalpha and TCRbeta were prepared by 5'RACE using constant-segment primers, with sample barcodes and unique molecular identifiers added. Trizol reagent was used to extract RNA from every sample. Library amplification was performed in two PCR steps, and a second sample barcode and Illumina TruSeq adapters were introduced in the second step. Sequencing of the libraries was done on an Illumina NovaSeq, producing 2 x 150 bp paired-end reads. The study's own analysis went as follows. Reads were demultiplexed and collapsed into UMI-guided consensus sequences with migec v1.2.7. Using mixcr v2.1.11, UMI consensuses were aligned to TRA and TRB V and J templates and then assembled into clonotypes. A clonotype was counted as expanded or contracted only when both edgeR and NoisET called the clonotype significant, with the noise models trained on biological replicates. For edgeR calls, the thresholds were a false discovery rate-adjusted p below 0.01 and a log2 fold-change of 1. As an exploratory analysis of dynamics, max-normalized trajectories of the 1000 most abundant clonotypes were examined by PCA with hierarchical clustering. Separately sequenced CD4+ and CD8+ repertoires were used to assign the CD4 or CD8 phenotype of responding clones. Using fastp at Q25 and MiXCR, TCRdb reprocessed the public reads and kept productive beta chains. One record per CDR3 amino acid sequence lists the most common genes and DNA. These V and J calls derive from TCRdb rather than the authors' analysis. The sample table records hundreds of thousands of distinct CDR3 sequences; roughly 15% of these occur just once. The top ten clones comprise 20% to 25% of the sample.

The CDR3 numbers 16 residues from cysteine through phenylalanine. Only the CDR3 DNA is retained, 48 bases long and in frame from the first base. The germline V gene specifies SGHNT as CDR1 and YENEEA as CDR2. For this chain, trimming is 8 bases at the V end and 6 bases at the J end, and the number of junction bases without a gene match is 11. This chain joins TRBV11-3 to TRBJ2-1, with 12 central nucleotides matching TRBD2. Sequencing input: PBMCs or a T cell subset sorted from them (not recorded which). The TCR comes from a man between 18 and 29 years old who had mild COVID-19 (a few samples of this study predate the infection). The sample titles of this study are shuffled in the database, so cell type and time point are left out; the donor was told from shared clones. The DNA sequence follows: TGTGCCAGCGCCCCCAGTGCTAGCGGGGGGGCCAATGAGCAGTTCTTC. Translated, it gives CASAPSASGGANEQFF. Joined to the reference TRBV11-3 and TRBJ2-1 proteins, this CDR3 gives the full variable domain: EAGVVQSPRYKIIEKKQPVAFWCNPISGHNTLYWYLQNLGQGPELLIRYENEEAVDDSQLPKDRFSAERLKGVDSTLKIQPAELGDSAVYLCASAPSASGGANEQFFGPGTRLTVL.